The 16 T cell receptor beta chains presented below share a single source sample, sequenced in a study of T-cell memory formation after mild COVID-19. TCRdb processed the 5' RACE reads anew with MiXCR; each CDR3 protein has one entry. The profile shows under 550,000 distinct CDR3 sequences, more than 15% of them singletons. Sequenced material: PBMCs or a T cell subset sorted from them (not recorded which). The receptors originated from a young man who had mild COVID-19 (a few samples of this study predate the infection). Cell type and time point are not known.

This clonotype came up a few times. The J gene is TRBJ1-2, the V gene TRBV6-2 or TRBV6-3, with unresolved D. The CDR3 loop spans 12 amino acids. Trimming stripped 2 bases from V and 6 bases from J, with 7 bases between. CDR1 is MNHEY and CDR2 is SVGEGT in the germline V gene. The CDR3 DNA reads TGTGCCAGCAGTTACAGCCGTCATGGCTACACCTTC. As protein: CASSYSRHGYTF.

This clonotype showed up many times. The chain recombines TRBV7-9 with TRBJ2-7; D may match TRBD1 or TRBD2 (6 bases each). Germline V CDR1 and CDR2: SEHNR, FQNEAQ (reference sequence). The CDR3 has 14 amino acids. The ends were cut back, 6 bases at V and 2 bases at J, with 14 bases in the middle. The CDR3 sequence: CASSPKGGAYEQYF. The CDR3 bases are TGTGCCAGCAGTCCAAAGGGGGGCGCCTACGAGCAGTACTTC.

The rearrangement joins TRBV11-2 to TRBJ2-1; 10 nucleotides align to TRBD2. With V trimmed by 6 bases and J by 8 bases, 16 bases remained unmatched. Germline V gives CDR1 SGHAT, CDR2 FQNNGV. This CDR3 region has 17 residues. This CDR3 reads CASSPRWASGGWDEQFF. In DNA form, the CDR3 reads TGTGCCAGCAGTCCCCGTTGGGCTAGCGGGGGCTGGGATGAGCAGTTCTTC.

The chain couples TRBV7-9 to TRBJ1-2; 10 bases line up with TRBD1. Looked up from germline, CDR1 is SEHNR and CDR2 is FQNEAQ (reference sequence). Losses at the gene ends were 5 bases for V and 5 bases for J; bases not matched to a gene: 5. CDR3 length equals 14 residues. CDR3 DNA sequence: TGTGCCAGCAGCCCCCCGGGACAGGGGTATGGCTACACCTTC. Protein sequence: CASSPPGQGYGYTF.

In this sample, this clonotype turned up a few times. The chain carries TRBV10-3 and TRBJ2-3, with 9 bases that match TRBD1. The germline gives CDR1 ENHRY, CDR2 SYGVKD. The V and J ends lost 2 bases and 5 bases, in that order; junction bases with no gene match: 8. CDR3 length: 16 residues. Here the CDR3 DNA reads TGTGCCATCAGTGAGGGGGACAGGGAAGTCCAAGATACGCAGTATTTT. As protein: CAISEGDREVQDTQYF.

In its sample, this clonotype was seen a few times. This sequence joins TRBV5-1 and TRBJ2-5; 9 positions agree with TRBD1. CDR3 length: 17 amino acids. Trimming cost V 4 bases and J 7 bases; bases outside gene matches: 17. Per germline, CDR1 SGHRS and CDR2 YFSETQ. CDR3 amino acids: CASSQEEQGADFWTQYF. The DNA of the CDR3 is TGCGCCAGCAGCCAGGAAGAACAGGGGGCAGACTTTTGGACCCAGTACTTC.

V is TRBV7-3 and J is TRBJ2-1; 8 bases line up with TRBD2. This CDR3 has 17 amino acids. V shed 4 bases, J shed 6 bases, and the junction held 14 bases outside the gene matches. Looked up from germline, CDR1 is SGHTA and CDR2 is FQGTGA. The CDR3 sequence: CASSSRRGETIGNEQFF. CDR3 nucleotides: TGTGCCAGCAGCTCCCGGCGGGGGGAAACAATAGGCAATGAGCAGTTCTTC.

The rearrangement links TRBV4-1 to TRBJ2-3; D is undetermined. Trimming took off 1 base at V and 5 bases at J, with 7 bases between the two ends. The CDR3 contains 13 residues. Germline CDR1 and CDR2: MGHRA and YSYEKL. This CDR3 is CASSQVVGDTQYF. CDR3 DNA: TGCGCCAGCAGCCAAGTTGTAGGAGATACGCAGTATTTT.

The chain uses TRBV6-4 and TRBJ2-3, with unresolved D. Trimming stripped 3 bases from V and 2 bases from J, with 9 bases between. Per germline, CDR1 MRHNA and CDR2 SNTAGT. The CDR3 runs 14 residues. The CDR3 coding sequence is TGTGCCAGCAGTGAGGTCGGATACACAGATACGCAGTATTTT. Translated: CASSEVGYTDTQYF.

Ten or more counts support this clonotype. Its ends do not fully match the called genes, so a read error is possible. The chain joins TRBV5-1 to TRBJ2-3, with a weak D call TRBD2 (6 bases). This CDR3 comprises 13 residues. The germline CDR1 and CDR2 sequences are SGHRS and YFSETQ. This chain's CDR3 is CASSLAGTDTQYF. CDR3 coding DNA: TGTGCCAGCAGCTTAGCGGGCACAGATACGCAGTATTTT.

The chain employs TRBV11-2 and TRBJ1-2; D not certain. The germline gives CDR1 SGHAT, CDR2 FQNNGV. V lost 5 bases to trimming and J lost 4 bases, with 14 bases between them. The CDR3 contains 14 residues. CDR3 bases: TGTGCCAGCAGCCAAGTCGGGGTCGCCTATGGCTACACCTTC. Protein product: CASSQVGVAYGYTF.

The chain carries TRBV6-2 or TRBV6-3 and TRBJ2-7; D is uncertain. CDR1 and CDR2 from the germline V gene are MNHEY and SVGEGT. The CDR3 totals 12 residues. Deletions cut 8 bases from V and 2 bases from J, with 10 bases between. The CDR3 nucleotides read TGTGCCAGCCGACGCCAGACCTACGAGCAGTACTTC. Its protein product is CASRRQTYEQYF.

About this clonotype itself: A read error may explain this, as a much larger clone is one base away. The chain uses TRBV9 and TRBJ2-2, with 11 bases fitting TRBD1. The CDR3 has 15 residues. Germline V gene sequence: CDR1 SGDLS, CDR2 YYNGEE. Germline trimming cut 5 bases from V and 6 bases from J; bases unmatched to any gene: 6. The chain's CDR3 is CASRQGQGGAGELFF. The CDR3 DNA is TGTGCCAGCAGGCAGGGACAGGGGGGCGCCGGGGAGCTGTTTTTT.

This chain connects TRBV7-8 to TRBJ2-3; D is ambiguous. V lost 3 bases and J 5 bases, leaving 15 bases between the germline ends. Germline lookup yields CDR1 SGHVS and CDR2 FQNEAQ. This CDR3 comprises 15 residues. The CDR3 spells CASSFSVRIRDTQYF. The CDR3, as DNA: TGTGCCAGCAGCTTTTCGGTCCGGATCAGAGATACGCAGTATTTT.

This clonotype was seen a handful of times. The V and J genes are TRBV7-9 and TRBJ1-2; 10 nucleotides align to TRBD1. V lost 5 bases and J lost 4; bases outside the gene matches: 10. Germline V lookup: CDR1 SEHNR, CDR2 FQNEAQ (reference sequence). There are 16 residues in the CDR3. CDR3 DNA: TGTGCCAGCAGCATTGGACAGGGGGTTGGGGCCTATGGCTACACCTTC. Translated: CASSIGQGVGAYGYTF.

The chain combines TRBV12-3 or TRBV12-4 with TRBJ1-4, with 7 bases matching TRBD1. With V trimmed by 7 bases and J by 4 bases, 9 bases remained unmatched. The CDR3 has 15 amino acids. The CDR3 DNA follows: TGTGCCAGCACACCCCCTGGGACAGATAATGAAAAACTGTTTTTT. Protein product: CASTPPGTDNEKLFF.